This is a list of T cell receptor beta chains from one sample in a study of T cells in Graves' hyperthyroidism and ophthalmopathy. TCRdb reprocessed the multiplex PCR reads via MiXCR and lists one record per CDR3 protein. The sample lists more than 550,000 distinct CDR3 sequences; roughly a sixth were seen once. Sequences were obtained from blood. These TCRs come from a woman in her forties or fifties with Graves' hyperthyroidism that later progressed to Graves' ophthalmopathy. CDR3s include the opening cysteine and the closing phenylalanine or tryptophan. The D gene is left open where the match is weak. Clone size is stated in some rows and not others, as once, few, many or a class when expanded.

CASRAAGSAGNTIYF TGTGCCAGCAGGGCGGCCGGGTCGGCTGGAAACACCATATATTTT TRBJ1-3 TRBV2 many NA
CASSPFSGGQETQYF TGTGCCAGCAGCCCTTTTTCCGGGGGCCAAGAGACCCAGTACTTC TRBJ2-5 TRBV7-9 NA NA
CASSPRPRGIGNYGYTF TGTGCCAGCAGCCCCCGCCCGAGGGGGATCGGGAACTATGGCTACACCTTC TRBJ1-2 TRBV11-2 NA NA
CSAKSASSYNEQFF TGCAGTGCTAAAAGCGCGAGCTCCTACAATGAGCAGTTCTTC TRBJ2-1 TRBV20-1 few NA
CASSFNAVYSPLHF TGTGCCAGCAGCTTTAATGCCGTCTATTCACCCCTCCACTTT TRBJ1-6 TRBV7-3 few NA
CASSVLTEAFF TGTGCCAGCAGTGTTTTAACTGAAGCTTTCTTT TRBJ1-1 TRBV6-1 few NA
CASSKHSASYGYTF TGTGCCAGCAGTAAACACTCAGCCTCCTATGGCTACACCTTC TRBJ1-2 TRBV27 NA NA
CASSLIPGARTEAFF TGTGCCAGCAGTTTAATTCCGGGGGCGAGGACTGAAGCTTTCTTT TRBJ1-1 TRBV27 NA NA
CASSQGPGQNYGYTF TGTGCCAGCAGCCAAGGGCCAGGACAAAACTATGGCTACACCTTC TRBJ1-2 TRBV3-1 many NA
CASSQGGAPSYEQYF TGTGCCAGCAGCCAGGGGGGGGCACCCTCCTACGAGCAGTACTTC TRBJ2-7 TRBV3-1 many NA
CASSARMWDEKLFF TGTGCCAGCAGCGCACGGATGTGGGATGAAAAACTGTTTTTT TRBJ1-4 TRBV3-1 many NA
CASSFGDAANQPQHF TGTGCCAGCAGTTTTGGTGACGCGGCCAATCAGCCCCAGCATTTT TRBJ1-5 TRBV12-3/TRBV12-4 few NA
CASRPGTSGGAHYNEQFF TGTGCCAGCAGACCCGGGACTAGCGGGGGGGCCCACTACAATGAGCAGTTCTTC TRBJ2-1 TRBV6-1 NA TRBD2
CASSLGGRAGDTEAFF TGCGCCAGCAGCTTGGGGGGCAGGGCCGGGGACACTGAAGCTTTCTTT TRBJ1-1 TRBV5-1 many NA
CATSTWGRGGISYNEQFF TGTGCCACTTCCACCTGGGGACGGGGGGGGATCTCCTACAATGAGCAGTTCTTC TRBJ2-1 TRBV7-9 NA TRBD2
CASSITDRGEKLFF TGTGCCAGCAGCATCACCGACAGGGGAGAAAAACTGTTTTTT TRBJ1-4 TRBV9 NA TRBD1
CASRGSQGATEKLFF TGTGCCAGCAGGGGCTCACAGGGGGCTACGGAAAAACTGTTTTTT TRBJ1-4 TRBV11-2 few TRBD1
CASSPEHYSNQPQHF TGTGCCAGCTCACCAGAACATTATAGCAATCAGCCCCAGCATTTT TRBJ1-5 TRBV18 few NA
CASSWQGSDTQYF TGCGCCAGCAGCTGGCAGGGTTCAGATACGCAGTATTTT TRBJ2-3 TRBV5-1 many NA
CASSFRGTGVGNTIYF TGTGCCAGCAGTTTCCGGGGGACAGGGGTCGGAAACACCATATATTTT TRBJ1-3 TRBV12-3/TRBV12-4 NA TRBD1
CASSTGQGGETQYF TGTGCCAGCAGCACGGGACAGGGTGGGGAGACCCAGTACTTC TRBJ2-5 TRBV7-2 NA TRBD1
CASSDVPGQGPWPFF TGCGCCAGCAGCGACGTCCCGGGACAGGGTCCGTGGCCGTTCTTC TRBJ2-1 TRBV5-1 NA TRBD1
CASSLNAGTITGELFF TGTGCCAGCAGTCTTAACGCCGGGACCATCACCGGGGAGCTGTTTTTT TRBJ2-2 TRBV2 few NA
CAISGGTGSFNEQFF TGTGCCATCAGCGGGGGGACAGGGTCGTTCAATGAGCAGTTCTTC TRBJ2-1 TRBV10-3 NA TRBD1
CSASSTGSYNEQFF TGCAGCGCCTCCTCGACAGGCTCCTACAATGAGCAGTTCTTC TRBJ2-1 TRBV29-1 NA NA
CATSRDSGEVETQYF TGTGCCACCAGCAGAGATTCGGGGGAGGTAGAGACCCAGTACTTC TRBJ2-5 TRBV15 many NA
CASSPGGGYEQYF TGTGCCAGCAGCCCCGGGGGAGGCTACGAGCAGTACTTC TRBJ2-7 TRBV7-2 many NA